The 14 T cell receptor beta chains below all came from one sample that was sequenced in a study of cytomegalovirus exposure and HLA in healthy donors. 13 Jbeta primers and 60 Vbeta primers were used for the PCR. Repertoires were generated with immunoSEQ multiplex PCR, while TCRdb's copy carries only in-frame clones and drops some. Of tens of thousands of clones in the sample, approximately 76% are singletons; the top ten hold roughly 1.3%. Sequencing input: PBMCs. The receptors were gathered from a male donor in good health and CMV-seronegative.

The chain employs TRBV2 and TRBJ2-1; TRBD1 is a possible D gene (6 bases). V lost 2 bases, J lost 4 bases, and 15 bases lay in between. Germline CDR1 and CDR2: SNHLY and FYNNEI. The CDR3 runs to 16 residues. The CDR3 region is CASSESGRGLYNEQFF. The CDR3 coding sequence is TGTGCCAGCAGTGAAAGTGGCAGGGGTTTGTACAATGAGCAGTTCTTC. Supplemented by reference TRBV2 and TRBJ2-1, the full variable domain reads EPEVTQTPSHQVTQMGQEVILRCVPISNHLYFYWYRQILGQKVEFLVSFYNNEISEKSEIFDDQFSVERPDGSNFTLKIRSTKLEDSAMYFCASSESGRGLYNEQFFGPGTRLTVL.

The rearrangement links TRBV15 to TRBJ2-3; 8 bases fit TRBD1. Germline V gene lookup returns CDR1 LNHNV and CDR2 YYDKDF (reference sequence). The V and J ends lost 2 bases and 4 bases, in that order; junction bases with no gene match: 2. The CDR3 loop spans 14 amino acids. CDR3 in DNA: TGTGCCACCAGCAGATCAGGGGGCGCAGATACGCAGTATTTT. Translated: CATSRSGGADTQYF. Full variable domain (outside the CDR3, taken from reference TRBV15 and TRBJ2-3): DAMVIQNPRYQVTQFGKPVTLSCSQTLNHNVMYWYQQKSSQAPKLLFHYYDKDFNNEADTPDNFQSRRPNTSFCFLDIRSPGLGDTAMYLCATSRSGGADTQYFGPGTRLTVL.

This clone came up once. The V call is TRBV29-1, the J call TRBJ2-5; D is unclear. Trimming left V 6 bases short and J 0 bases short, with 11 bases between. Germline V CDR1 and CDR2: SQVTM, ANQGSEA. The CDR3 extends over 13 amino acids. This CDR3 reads CSVLDWDQETQYF. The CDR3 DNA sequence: TGCAGCGTCCTCGACTGGGACCAAGAGACCCAGTACTTC.

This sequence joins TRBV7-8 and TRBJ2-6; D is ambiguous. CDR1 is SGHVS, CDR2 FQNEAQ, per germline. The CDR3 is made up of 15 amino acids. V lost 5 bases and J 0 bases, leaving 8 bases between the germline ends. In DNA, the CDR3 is TGTGCCAGCAGCGCCTACAGCTCTGGGGCCAACGTCCTGACTTTC. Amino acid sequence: CASSAYSSGANVLTF.

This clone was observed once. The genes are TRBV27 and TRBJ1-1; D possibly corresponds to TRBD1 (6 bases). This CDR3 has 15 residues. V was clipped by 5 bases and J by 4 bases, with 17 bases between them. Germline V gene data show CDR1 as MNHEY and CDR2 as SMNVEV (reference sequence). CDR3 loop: CASSDRTVVSTEAFF. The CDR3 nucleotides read TGTGCCAGCAGTGACCGGACAGTGGTGAGCACTGAAGCTTTCTTT.

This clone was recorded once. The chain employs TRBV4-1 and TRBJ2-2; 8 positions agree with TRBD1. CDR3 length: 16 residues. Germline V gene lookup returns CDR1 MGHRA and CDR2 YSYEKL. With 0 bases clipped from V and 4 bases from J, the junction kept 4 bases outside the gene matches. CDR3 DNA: TGCGCCAGCAGCCAAGAGCGGACAGGGATCACCGGGGAGCTGTTTTTT. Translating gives CASSQERTGITGELFF.

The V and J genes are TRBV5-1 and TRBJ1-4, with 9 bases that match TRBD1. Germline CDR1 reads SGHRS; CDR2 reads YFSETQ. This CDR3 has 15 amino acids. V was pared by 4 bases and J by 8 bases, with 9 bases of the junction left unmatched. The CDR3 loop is CASSPTGTGYEKLFF. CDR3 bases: TGCGCCAGCAGCCCGACCGGGACAGGGTACGAAAAACTGTTTTTT.

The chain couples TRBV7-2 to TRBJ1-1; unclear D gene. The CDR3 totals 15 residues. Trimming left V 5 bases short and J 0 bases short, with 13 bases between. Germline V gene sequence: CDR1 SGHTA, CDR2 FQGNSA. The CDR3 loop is CASSPVRVMNTEAFF. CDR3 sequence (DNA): TGTGCCAGCAGCCCAGTGAGGGTCATGAACACTGAAGCTTTCTTT.

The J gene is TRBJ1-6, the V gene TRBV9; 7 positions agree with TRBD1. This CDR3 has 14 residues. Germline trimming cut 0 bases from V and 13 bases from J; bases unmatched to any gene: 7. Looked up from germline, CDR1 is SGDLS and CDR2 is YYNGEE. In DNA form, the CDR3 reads TGTGCCAGCAGCGTAGGACAGGGCGGAAGCCCCCTCCACTTT. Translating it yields CASSVGQGGSPLHF.

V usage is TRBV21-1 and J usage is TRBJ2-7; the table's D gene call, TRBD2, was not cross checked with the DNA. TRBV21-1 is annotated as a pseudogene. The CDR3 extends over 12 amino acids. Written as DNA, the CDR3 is TGTGCCAGCAGCAAAGAACGGGGGAGCTTTCCGTTC. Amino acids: CASSKERGSFPF.

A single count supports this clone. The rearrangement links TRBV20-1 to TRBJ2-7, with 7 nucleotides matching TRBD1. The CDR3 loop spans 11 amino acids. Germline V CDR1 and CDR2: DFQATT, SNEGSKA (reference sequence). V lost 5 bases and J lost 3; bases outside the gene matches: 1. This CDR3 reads CSAGDSYEQYF. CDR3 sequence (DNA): TGCAGTGCTGGGGACAGCTACGAGCAGTACTTC.

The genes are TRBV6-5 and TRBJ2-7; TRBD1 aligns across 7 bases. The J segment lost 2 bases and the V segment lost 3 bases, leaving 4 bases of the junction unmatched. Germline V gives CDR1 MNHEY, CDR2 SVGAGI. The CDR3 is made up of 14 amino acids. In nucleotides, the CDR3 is TGTGCCAGCAGTTATGGGGACAGCACCTACGAGCAGTACTTC. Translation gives CASSYGDSTYEQYF.

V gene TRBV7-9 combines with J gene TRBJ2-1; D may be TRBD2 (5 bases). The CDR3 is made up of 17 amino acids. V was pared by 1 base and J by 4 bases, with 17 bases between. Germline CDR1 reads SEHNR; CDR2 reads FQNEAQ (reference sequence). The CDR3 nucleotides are TGTGCCAGCAGCTTAGTAGGTGAGGGATATGGATACAATGAGCAGTTCTTC. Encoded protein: CASSLVGEGYGYNEQFF.

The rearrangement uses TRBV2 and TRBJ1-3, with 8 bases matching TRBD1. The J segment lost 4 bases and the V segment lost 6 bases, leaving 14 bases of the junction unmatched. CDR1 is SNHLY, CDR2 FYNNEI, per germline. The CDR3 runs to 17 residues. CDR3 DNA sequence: TGTGCCAGCAGCCCCAGGGGGCTTTTTTTAGACGGAAACACCATATATTTT. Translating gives CASSPRGLFLDGNTIYF.